The TCR beta chain described here comes from a study of shared clonotypes between healthy human individuals. In the study overall: Per donor, CD8 memory used one plate, CD8 naive used two, CD4 memory used three and CD4 naive used three.

Clones were sequenced by immunoSEQ multiplex PCR, and TCRdb holds only the in-frame ones, with some missing. The table records over a million clones, 95% to 97% of them present only once. The study, taken as a whole, reports: Generation probabilities were higher for clonotypes shared across all four sorted-subset donors than for unshared ones. The naive CD4 repertoires of a handful of donors were compared, and approximately 5.3% of clonotypes were shared.

As concerns this clone: No antigen is known for it.

V lost 2 bases, J lost 0 bases, and 18 bases stayed unmatched. The germline V gene encodes CDR1 SGDLS and CDR2 YYNGEE. This CDR3 comprises 21 residues. Sample: naive CD4+ T cells sorted from blood. The subset was: CD45RA+ positively selected. V is TRBV9 and J is TRBJ2-1, with 9 bases matching TRBD2. The TCR originated in a young man in good health. The CDR3 is CASSVSTPGTSLRSSYNEQFF. As DNA, the CDR3 is TGTGCCAGCAGCGTCTCCACCCCCGGGACTAGCCTAAGGAGCTCCTACAATGAGCAGTTCTTC.